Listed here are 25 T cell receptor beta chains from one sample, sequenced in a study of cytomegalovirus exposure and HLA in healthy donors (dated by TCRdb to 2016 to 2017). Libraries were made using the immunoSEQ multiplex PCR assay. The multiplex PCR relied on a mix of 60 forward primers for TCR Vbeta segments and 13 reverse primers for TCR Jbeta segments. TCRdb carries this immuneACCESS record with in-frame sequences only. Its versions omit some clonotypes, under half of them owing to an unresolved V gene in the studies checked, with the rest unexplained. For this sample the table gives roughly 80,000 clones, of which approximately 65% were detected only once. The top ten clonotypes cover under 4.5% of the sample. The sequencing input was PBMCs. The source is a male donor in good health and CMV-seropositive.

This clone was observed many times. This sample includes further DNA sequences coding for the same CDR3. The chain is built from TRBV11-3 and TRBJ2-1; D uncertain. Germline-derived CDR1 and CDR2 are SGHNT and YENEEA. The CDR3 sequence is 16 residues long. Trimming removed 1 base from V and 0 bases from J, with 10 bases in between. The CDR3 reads CASSLAGPSSYNEQFF. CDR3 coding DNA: TGTGCCAGCAGCTTAGCAGGCCCGAGCTCCTACAATGAGCAGTTCTTC.

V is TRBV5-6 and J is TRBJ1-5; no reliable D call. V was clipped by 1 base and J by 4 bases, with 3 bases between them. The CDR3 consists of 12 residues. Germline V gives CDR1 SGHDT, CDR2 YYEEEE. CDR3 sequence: CASSLTNQPQHF. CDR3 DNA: TGTGCCAGCAGCTTGACTAATCAGCCCCAGCATTTT.

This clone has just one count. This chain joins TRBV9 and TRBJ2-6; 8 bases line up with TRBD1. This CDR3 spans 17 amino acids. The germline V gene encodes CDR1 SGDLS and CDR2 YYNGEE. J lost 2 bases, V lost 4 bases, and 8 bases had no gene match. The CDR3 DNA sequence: TGTGCCAGCAGCATATCAGGGGGCGCCCCTGGGGCCAACGTCCTGACTTTC. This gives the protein CASSISGGAPGANVLTF.

The CDR3 spells CASSLGVDRGRDGYTF. In DNA form, the CDR3 reads TGTGCCAGCAGCTTGGGAGTTGACAGGGGTAGGGATGGCTACACCTTC. The chain combines TRBV5-5 with TRBJ1-2; TRBD1 matches at 8 bases. With 0 bases clipped from V and 6 bases from J, the junction kept 10 bases outside the gene matches. The CDR3 has 16 residues. The germline CDR1 and CDR2 sequences are SGHKS and YYEKEE (reference sequence).

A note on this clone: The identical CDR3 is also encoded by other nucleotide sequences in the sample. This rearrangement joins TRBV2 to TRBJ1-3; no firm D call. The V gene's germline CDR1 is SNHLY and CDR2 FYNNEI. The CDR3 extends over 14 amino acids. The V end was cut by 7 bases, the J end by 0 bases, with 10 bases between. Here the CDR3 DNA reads TGTGCCAGCACCAATAGAGGCTCTGGAAACACCATATATTTT. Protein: CASTNRGSGNTIYF. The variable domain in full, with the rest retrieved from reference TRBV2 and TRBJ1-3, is EPEVTQTPSHQVTQMGQEVILRCVPISNHLYFYWYRQILGQKVEFLVSFYNNEISEKSEIFDDQFSVERPDGSNFTLKIRSTKLEDSAMYFCASTNRGSGNTIYFGEGSWLTVV.

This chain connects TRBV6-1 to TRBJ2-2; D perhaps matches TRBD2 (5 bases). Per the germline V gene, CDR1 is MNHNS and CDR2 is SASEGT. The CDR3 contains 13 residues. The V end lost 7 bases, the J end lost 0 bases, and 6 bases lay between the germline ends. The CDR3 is CASMRANTGELFF. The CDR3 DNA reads TGTGCCAGCATGAGGGCGAACACCGGGGAGCTGTTTTTT.

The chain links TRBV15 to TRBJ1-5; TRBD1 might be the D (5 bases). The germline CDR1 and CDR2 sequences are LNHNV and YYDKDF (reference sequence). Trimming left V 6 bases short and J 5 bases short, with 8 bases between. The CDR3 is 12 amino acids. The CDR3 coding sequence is TGTGCCACCAGACAGGAAGATCAGCCCCAGCATTTT. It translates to CATRQEDQPQHF.

In nucleotides, the CDR3 is TGTGCCAGCAGCCAGAATACTGGAAACACCATATATTTT. As protein: CASSQNTGNTIYF. The chain is built from TRBV6-1 and TRBJ1-3, with D unresolved. Per germline, CDR1 MNHNS and CDR2 SASEGT. This CDR3 spans 13 amino acids. Between the trimmed V and J ends, which lost 6 bases and 2 bases, there was a span of 8 bases.

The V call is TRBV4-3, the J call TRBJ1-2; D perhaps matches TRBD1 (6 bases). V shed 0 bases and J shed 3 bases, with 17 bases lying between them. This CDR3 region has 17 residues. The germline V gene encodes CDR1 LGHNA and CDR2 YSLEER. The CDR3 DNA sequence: TGCGCCAGCAGCCAAGACAGGGGTTTAGTAAACGACTATGGCTACACCTTC. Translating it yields CASSQDRGLVNDYGYTF.

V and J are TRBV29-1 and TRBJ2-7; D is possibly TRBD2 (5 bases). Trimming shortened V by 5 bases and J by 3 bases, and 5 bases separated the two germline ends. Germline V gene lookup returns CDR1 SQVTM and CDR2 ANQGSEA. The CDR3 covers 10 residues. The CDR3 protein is CSVRDYEQYF. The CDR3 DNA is TGCAGCGTTCGGGACTACGAGCAGTACTTC.

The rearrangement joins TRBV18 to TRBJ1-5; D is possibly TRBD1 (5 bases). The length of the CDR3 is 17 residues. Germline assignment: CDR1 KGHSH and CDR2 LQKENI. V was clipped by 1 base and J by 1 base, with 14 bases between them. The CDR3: CASSPLGGIGSNQPQHF. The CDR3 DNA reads TGTGCCAGCTCACCACTCGGGGGGATTGGGAGCAATCAGCCCCAGCATTTT.

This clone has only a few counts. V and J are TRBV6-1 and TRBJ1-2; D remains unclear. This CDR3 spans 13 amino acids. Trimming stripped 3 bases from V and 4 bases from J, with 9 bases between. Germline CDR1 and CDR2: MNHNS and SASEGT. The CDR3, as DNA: TGTGCCAGCAGTGACCCGGTGCCCTATGGCTACACCTTC. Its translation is CASSDPVPYGYTF.

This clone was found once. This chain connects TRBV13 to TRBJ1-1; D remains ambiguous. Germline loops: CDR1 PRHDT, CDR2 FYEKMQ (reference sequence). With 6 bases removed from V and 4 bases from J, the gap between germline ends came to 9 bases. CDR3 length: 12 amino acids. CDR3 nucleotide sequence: TGTGCCAGCAGGAGAGGAAGCACTGAAGCTTTCTTT. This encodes CASRRGSTEAFF.

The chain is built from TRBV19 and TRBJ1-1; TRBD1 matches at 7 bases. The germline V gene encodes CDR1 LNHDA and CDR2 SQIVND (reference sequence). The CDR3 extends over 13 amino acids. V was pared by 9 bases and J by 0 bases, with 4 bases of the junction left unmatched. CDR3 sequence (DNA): TGTGCCAGGTGGGGGACAGTGAACACTGAAGCTTTCTTT. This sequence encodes CARWGTVNTEAFF. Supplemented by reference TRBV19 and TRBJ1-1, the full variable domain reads DGGITQSPKYLFRKEGQNVTLSCEQNLNHDAMYWYRQDPGQGLRLIYYSQIVNDFQKGDIAEGYSVSREKKESFPLTVTSAQKNPTAFYLCARWGTVNTEAFFGQGTRLTVV.

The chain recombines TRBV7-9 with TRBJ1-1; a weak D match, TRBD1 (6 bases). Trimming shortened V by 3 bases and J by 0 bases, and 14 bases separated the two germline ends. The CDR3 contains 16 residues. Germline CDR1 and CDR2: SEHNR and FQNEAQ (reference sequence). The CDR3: CASSFRGTGMNTEAFF. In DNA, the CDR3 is TGTGCCAGCAGCTTTAGGGGTACAGGGATGAACACTGAAGCTTTCTTT.

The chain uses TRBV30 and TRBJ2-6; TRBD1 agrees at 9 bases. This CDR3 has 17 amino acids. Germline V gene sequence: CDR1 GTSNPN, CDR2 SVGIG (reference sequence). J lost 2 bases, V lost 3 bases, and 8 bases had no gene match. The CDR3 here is CAWSPRTGGTGANVLTF. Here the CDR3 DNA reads TGTGCCTGGAGCCCTCGAACAGGGGGCACTGGGGCCAACGTCCTGACTTTC.

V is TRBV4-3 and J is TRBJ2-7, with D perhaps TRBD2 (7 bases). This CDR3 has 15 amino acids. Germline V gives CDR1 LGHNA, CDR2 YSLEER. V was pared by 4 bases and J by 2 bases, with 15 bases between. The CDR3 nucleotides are TGCGCCAGCAGCCCTGTGGGGGGGGACACCTACGAGCAGTACTTC. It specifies CASSPVGGDTYEQYF.

CDR3 sequence: CASSLGQGAPQHF. The CDR3 DNA reads as TGTGCCAGCAGCTTGGGACAGGGAGCGCCCCAGCATTTT. The genes are TRBV7-3 and TRBJ1-5; 9 nucleotides line up with TRBD1. With 3 bases clipped from V and 9 bases from J, the junction kept 3 bases outside the gene matches. Germline V gene sequence: CDR1 SGHTA, CDR2 FQGTGA. The CDR3 is 13 amino acids.

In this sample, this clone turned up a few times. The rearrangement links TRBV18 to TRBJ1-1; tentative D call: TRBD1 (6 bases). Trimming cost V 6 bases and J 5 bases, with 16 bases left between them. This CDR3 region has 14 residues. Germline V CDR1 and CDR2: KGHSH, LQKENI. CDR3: CASSIVRGGTEAFF. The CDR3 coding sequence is TGTGCCAGCTCCATCGTTAGGGGGGGGACTGAAGCTTTCTTT.

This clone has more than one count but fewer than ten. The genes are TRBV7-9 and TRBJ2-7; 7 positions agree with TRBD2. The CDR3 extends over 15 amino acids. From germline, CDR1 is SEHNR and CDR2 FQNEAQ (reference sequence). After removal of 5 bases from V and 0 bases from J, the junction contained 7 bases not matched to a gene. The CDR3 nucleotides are TGTGCCAGCAGCCCACCGGGCGGGAGCTCCTACGAGCAGTACTTC. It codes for CASSPPGGSSYEQYF.

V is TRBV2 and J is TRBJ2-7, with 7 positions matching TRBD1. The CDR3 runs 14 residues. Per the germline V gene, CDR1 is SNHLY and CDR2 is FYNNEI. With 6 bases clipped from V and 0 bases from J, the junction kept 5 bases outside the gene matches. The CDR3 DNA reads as TGTGCCAGCAGGGGACAGTCCAACTCCTACGAGCAGTACTTC. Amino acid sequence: CASRGQSNSYEQYF.

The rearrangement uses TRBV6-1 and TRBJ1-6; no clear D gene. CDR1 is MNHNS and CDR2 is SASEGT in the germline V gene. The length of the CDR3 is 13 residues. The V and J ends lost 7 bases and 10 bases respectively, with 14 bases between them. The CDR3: CASNQVVGSPLHF. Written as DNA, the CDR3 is TGTGCCAGCAACCAGGTCGTTGGCTCACCCCTCCACTTT.

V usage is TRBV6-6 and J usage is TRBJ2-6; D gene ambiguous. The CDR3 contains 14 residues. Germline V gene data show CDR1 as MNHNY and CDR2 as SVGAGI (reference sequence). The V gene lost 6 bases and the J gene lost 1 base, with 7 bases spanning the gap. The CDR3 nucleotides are TGTGCCAGCAGCCCCCCATCTGGGGCCAACGTCCTGACTTTC. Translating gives CASSPPSGANVLTF.

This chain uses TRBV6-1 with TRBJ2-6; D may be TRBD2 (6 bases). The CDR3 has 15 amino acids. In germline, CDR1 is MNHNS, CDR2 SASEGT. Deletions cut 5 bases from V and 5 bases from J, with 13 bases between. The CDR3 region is CASSPGGTRANVLTF. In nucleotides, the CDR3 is TGTGCCAGCAGTCCCGGGGGAACGAGGGCCAACGTCCTGACTTTC.

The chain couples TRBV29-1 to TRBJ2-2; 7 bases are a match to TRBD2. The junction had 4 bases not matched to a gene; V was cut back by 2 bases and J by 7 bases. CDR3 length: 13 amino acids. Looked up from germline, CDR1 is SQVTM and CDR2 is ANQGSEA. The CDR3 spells CSVEWREFGELFF. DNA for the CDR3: TGCAGCGTTGAATGGCGGGAGTTCGGGGAGCTGTTTTTT.